This T cell receptor (beta chain) was found in a study of T cell responses to AZD1222 COVID-19 vaccine. Overall study findings and caveats: With dominance at 160-218 and 743-854, vaccine-associated CD4 TCRs spanned spike. Spike-specific TCR breadth and depth grew following two AZD1222 doses. Reportedly, close to half of spike-specific TCRs are directed against unmutated variant regions.

Trimming took 6 bases from V and 5 from J, leaving 10 bases between them. This CDR3 comprises 13 residues. From germline, CDR1 is KGHSH and CDR2 LQKENI. The protocol was immunoSEQ multiplex PCR, while the TCRdb copy is restricted to in-frame clones and leaves out a portion. The table includes some 140,000 clones, over 65% detected once. To note about this clone: Its antigen is not identified.

This clonotype was sampled from an adult in good health. The chain uses TRBV18 and TRBJ1-4; D uncertain. Material: peripheral blood, obtained on day 0 of AZD1222 vaccination. The CDR3 loop is CASSGLENEKLFF. In DNA, the CDR3 is TGTGCCAGCTCGGGGTTGGAAAATGAAAAACTGTTTTTT.